This T cell receptor (beta chain) was sequenced in a study of beta chain features in type 1 diabetes. What was sequenced were expressed TCRB transcripts, since all of the isolated RNA had been reverse transcribed. Sequencing used immunoSEQ multiplex PCR; TCRdb keeps in-frame clones, though not all of them. The sample carries 150,000 to 180,000 clones, over 8.5% recorded once. This clone was picked up a small number of times. Its cognate antigen is unknown. Overall study results and limits: It was possible that PCR favored shorter templates, equally so in patients and controls. The study found that naive, central memory and Treg TCRB repertoires appeared more similar in patients than in healthy donors.

The sequenced sample consisted of central memory CD4+ T cells from blood. This TCR was sampled from a young man in good health.

The CDR3 loop is CSVAALFRVGTGGNNEQFF. The CDR3 nucleotides are TGCAGCGTTGCCGCCCTTTTCCGGGTGGGGACAGGGGGTAACAATGAGCAGTTCTTC. The V gene is TRBV29-1, the J gene TRBJ2-1; 11 bases match TRBD1. The CDR3 length is 19 residues. CDR1 is SQVTM, CDR2 ANQGSEA, per germline. The V segment lost 4 bases and the J segment 5 bases; nucleotides outside the gene matches: 19.